The T cell receptor (beta chain) under discussion was sequenced for a study of blood T cell repertoires in COVID-19. Across the whole study: Material from acute and convalescent COVID-19 was sourced from the United States, Italy and Spain. The cDNA or gDNA used as material had been derived from T cells, B-cell-depleted T cells, or PBMCs.

In the study's own analysis: It was from reference gene primer amplification that nucleated cell counts were estimated. The protocol was immunoSEQ multiplex PCR, while the TCRdb copy is restricted to in-frame clones and leaves out a portion. The V and J calls and the clone size are those of that table, but D and trimming were determined from the DNA. Among approximately 200,000 clones, 87% were seen once, and the ten largest hold 6.2%. The clonotype was recovered from a man aged 60 to 75 who had recovered from COVID-19. The sample comprised peripheral blood.

The CDR3 DNA sequence: TGTGCCAGCAGCCTAAAAGGCGTGGGGGCCGGACCCTACGAGCAGTACTTC. As protein: CASSLKGVGAGPYEQYF. The rearrangement uses TRBV7-3 and TRBJ2-7, with a tentative D call TRBD1 (6 bases). Between the trimmed V and J ends, which lost 5 bases and 2 bases, there was a span of 22 bases. CDR1 and CDR2 (germline): SGHTA, FQGTGA. CDR3 length equals 17 residues.